This entry concerns a single T cell receptor (beta chain). The data stem from a study of blood T cell repertoires in COVID-19. Study overall: Donors in the United States, Italy and Spain gave samples during acute or convalescent COVID-19. PBMCs, B-cell-depleted T cells, or T cells were the source of the cDNA or gDNA that made up the material.

Methods used by the authors: Reference gene primers were amplified, and this amplification served to estimate nucleated cell counts. Sequencing used immunoSEQ multiplex PCR; TCRdb keeps in-frame clones, though not all of them. V and J calls and clone size come straight from that table; D and trimming were deduced from the DNA. The table has about 52,000 clones, approximately 91% seen once. The germline V gene has CDR1 SNHLY and CDR2 FYNNEI. There are 14 residues in the CDR3. V was cut by 6 bases and J by 3 bases, with 11 bases left in between. Sequenced input: peripheral blood. The chain couples TRBV2 to TRBJ2-2; D perhaps matches TRBD1 (5 bases). This TCR was recovered from a man between 50 and 59 years old with active COVID-19. CDR3 nucleotides: TGTGCCAGCAGCTGGGGCAGTGACACCGGGGAGCTGTTTTTT. Protein product: CASSWGSDTGELFF.